This TCR beta chain was found in a study of OX40 agonist ivuxolimab in advanced cancers. Study information: People in dose escalation had one of these cancers: hepatocellular carcinoma, melanoma, renal cell or head and neck cancer. General study results and limits: The antigens recognized by the expanded peripheral T cells, that is their antigen specificity, were not determined. In CD8+ T cells, expanded clones were on average more numerous than in CD4+.

Sequenced by immunoSEQ multiplex PCR; TCRdb stores in-frame clones only, minus some. The table records around 84,000 clones, over 80% of them present only once. Cycle 7 day 1, cycle 4 day 1, and baseline were the timepoints at which blood was sampled. This CDR3 is 14 amino acids long. Trimming removed 0 bases from V and 3 bases from J, with 8 bases in between. Germline loops: CDR1 MNHEY, CDR2 SVGAGI. Note on this clone: The antigen is undetermined.

The sequence was obtained from an adult with an advanced solid tumor such as melanoma, head and neck, liver or kidney cancer. The genes are TRBV6-5 and TRBJ1-1, with D unresolved. The input for sequencing was CD4+ or CD8+ T cells sorted from blood, taken in a trial of the OX40 agonist ivuxolimab. CDR3 nucleotides: TGTGCCAGCAGTTACTCGCCCCGAGACACTGAAGCTTTCTTT. Amino acids: CASSYSPRDTEAFF.